These T cell receptor beta chains were read from a single sample in a study of cytomegalovirus exposure and HLA in healthy donors. Profiled with immunoSEQ multiplex PCR; TCRdb holds only in-frame clones, not every one. This table has some 90,000 clones, 81% appearing once. Sequenced input: PBMCs. The receptor source for this set is a woman between 65 and 79 years old in good health and CMV-seropositive. Each CDR3 is given with its conserved first and last residue. A D gene is named only where the DNA matches it firmly. Not all rows give a size; the values are once, few, many and, for expanded clones, a class.

length	V	J	size	D	CDR3	DNA
15	TRBV28	TRBJ2-7	NA	NA	CASSSHTVSSYEQYF	TGTGCCAGCAGTAGTCACACGGTTAGCTCCTACGAGCAGTACTTC
18	TRBV15	TRBJ2-1	NA	TRBD2	CATSRDLRGSTSYNEQFF	TGTGCCACCAGCAGAGATCTTCGCGGGAGCACGTCTTACAATGAGCAGTTCTTC
14	TRBV7-3	TRBJ2-3	NA	TRBD2	CASSELAGGDTQYF	TGTGCCAGCAGCGAGCTAGCGGGAGGGGATACGCAGTATTTT
15	TRBV18	TRBJ1-3	NA	NA	CASSPPATAGNTIYF	TGTGCCAGCTCACCACCGGCGACAGCTGGAAACACCATATATTTT
14	TRBV30	TRBJ1-1	NA	NA	CAWTPDNGVTEAFF	TGTGCCTGGACCCCGGACAACGGCGTCACTGAAGCTTTCTTT
15	TRBV4-1	TRBJ2-3	NA	TRBD2	CASSQEGTTPGTQYF	TGCGCCAGCAGCCAAGAAGGGACTACCCCGGGTACGCAGTATTTT
14	TRBV7-2	TRBJ1-6	once	NA	CASTRPGYNSPLHF	TGTGCCAGCACCCGCCCCGGGTATAATTCACCCCTCCACTTT
17	TRBV5-1	TRBJ2-3	few	TRBD2	CASSRIAGGTGTDTQYF	TGCGCCAGCAGCCGAATAGCGGGCGGGACGGGCACAGATACGCAGTATTTT
12	TRBV5-8	TRBJ1-2	many	NA	CASRYTNYGYTF	TGTGCCAGCAGGTACACTAACTATGGCTACACCTTC
15	TRBV5-8	TRBJ2-2	NA	TRBD1	CASSSGTGNTGELFF	TGTGCCAGCAGCTCGGGGACAGGGAACACCGGGGAGCTGTTTTTT
15	TRBV13	TRBJ1-2	few	TRBD1	CASSRGTGGFYGYTF	TGTGCCAGCAGCCGTGGGACAGGGGGGTTCTATGGCTACACCTTC
15	TRBV15	TRBJ1-2	NA	NA	CATSRDQGLVYGYTF	TGTGCCACCAGCAGAGATCAGGGGTTAGTCTATGGCTACACCTTC
15	TRBV14	TRBJ2-5	once	NA	CASSQGRHPTETQYF	TGTGCCAGCAGCCAGGGGAGGCACCCCACAGAGACCCAGTACTTC
13	TRBV19	TRBJ1-1	NA	NA	CASISTENTEAFF	TGTGCCAGTATTTCGACAGAGAACACTGAAGCTTTCTTT
17	TRBV7-2	TRBJ1-2	NA	NA	CASSLGGGGGHSWGYTF	TGTGCCAGCAGCTTAGGGGGGGGTGGGGGCCATAGCTGGGGCTACACCTTC
15	TRBV15	TRBJ2-5	NA	TRBD1	CATSREQGLRETQYF	TGTGCCACCAGCAGAGAACAGGGGTTGCGAGAGACCCAGTACTTC
13	TRBV10-1	TRBJ2-2	NA	NA	CASTSGDTGELFF	TGCGCCAGCACATCAGGGGACACCGGGGAGCTGTTTTTT
16	TRBV7-9	TRBJ1-5	many	NA	CASSLGQGEIYQPQHF	TGTGCCAGCAGCTTAGGGCAGGGCGAAATCTATCAGCCCCAGCATTTT
15	TRBV5-6	TRBJ2-5	NA	TRBD2	CASLLGGTGRETQYF	TGTGCCAGCCTCCTGGGGGGGACGGGGAGAGAGACCCAGTACTTC
16	TRBV9	TRBJ2-5	NA	TRBD2	CASSPSGRAIGETQYF	TGTGCCAGCAGCCCAAGTGGGAGGGCCATTGGGGAGACCCAGTACTTC
16	TRBV15	TRBJ2-1	NA	TRBD1	CATSREGTGTYNEQFF	TGTGCCACCAGCAGAGAGGGGACAGGGACCTACAATGAGCAGTTCTTC
14	TRBV5-1	TRBJ1-3	few	NA	CASSLSANGNTIYF	TGCGCCAGCAGCTTATCCGCGAATGGAAACACCATATATTTT
15	TRBV5-1	TRBJ1-5	NA	TRBD1	CASSLEGQGNQPQHF	TGCGCCAGCAGTTTGGAAGGACAGGGCAATCAGCCCCAGCATTTT
17	TRBV11-3	TRBJ2-4	once	NA	CASSLEGGLVAKNIQYF	TGTGCCAGCAGCTTAGAGGGGGGGCTCGTAGCCAAAAACATTCAGTACTTC
14	TRBV7-3	TRBJ2-1	NA	TRBD2	CASSLGSLSGSPFF	TGTGCCAGCAGCTTAGGAAGTCTTAGCGGGAGCCCGTTCTTC
16	TRBV7-3	TRBJ1-5	NA	NA	CASSSLGHSPNQPQHF	TGTGCCAGCAGCTCCCTCGGACATTCTCCCAATCAGCCCCAGCATTTT
15	TRBV7-2	TRBJ2-5	NA	TRBD2	CASSTHGAGGETQYF	TGTGCCAGCAGCACACACGGGGCCGGGGGGGAGACCCAGTACTTC
14	TRBV5-1	TRBJ2-2	NA	TRBD2	CASSWGGVSGELFF	TGCGCCAGCAGCTGGGGGGGGGTCTCCGGGGAGCTGTTTTTT
15	TRBV28	TRBJ1-2	NA	NA	CASSLGGTPNYGYTF	TGTGCCAGCAGTCTGGGGGGGACACCGAACTATGGCTACACCTTC
14	TRBV5-1	TRBJ2-1	NA	NA	CASSLRLLPDEQFF	TGCGCCAGCAGCTTGCGACTCCTCCCTGATGAGCAGTTCTTC
13	TRBV28	TRBJ1-2	NA	TRBD1	CASIGTGVGGYTF	TGTGCCAGCATCGGGACAGGGGTAGGTGGCTACACCTTC
16	TRBV6-5	TRBJ2-7	NA	NA	CASSYSGGSGFYEQYF	TGTGCCAGCAGTTACTCCGGGGGATCGGGTTTCTACGAGCAGTACTTC
13	TRBV9	TRBJ1-2	NA	NA	CASSVGGVGGYTF	TGTGCCAGCAGCGTAGGGGGAGTAGGAGGCTACACCTTC
11	TRBV19	TRBJ2-1	few	NA	CASSIRDEQFF	TGTGCCAGTAGTATCAGGGATGAGCAGTTCTTC
15	TRBV30	TRBJ2-4	NA	TRBD2	CACLSSGLGKNIQYF	TGTGCCTGCCTTTCTTCTGGACTAGGGAAAAACATTCAGTACTTC
15	TRBV5-1	TRBJ1-1	NA	NA	CASSSRPLGGTEAFF	TGCGCCAGCAGCTCCCGCCCCCTAGGAGGCACTGAAGCTTTCTTT
13	TRBV30	TRBJ2-1	few	NA	CAWSQAIHNEQFF	TGTGCCTGGAGTCAGGCTATCCACAATGAGCAGTTCTTC
17	TRBV19	TRBJ1-1	NA	NA	CASSIDSRSGRGTEAFF	TGTGCCAGTAGTATAGATTCACGCAGCGGTCGAGGAACTGAAGCTTTCTTT
14	TRBV28	TRBJ1-4	NA	NA	CASREGGTNEKLFF	TGTGCCAGCCGGGAGGGGGGAACTAATGAAAAACTGTTTTTT